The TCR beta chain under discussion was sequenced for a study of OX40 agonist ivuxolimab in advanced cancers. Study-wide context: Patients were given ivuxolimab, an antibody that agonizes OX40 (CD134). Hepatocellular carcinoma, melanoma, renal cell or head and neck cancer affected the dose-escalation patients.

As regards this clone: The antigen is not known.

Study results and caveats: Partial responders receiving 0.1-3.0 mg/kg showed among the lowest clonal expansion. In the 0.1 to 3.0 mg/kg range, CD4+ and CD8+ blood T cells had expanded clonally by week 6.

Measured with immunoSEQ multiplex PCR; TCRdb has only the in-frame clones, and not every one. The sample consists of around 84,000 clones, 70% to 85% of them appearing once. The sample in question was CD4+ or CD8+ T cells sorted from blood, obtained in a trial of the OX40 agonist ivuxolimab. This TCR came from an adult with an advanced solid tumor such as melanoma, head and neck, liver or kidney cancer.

The CDR3 spells CASSLRTANTEAFF. DNA for the CDR3: TGTGCCAGCAGTCTCCGGACAGCTAACACTGAAGCTTTCTTT. The V gene is TRBV6-5, the J gene TRBJ1-1; a weak D match, TRBD1 (6 bases). CDR1 and CDR2 from the germline V gene are MNHEY and SVGAGI. Trimming cost V 5 bases and J 2 bases, with 12 bases left between them. The length of the CDR3 is 14 residues.